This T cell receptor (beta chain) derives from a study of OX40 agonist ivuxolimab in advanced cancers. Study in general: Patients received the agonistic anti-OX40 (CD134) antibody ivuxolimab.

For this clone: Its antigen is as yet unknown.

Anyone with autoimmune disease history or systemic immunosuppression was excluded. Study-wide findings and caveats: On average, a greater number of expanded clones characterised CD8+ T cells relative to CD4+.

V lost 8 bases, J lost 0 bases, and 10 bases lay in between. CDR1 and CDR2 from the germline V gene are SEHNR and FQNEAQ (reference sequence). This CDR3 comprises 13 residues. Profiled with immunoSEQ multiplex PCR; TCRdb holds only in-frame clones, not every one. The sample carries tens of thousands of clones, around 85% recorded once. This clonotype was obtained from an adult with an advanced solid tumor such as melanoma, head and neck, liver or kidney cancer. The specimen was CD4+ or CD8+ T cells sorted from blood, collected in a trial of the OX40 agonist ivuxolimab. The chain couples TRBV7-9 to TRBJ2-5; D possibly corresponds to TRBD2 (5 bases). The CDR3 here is CASERGYQETQYF. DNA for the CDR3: TGTGCCAGCGAACGGGGTTACCAAGAGACCCAGTACTTC.